Each of the 30 T cell receptor beta chains below was sequenced from the same sample in a study of cytomegalovirus exposure and HLA in healthy donors. PCR employed 60 Vbeta and 13 Jbeta primers. TCRdb's table, derived via immunoSEQ multiplex PCR, lists solely in-frame clones and lacks some. Among about 180,000 clones listed, 80% were seen once. The sample taken for sequencing was PBMCs. The receptors originated from a man aged 40-49 years in good health and CMV-seronegative.

This clone was detected a few times. The chain carries TRBV5-4 and TRBJ2-5, with TRBD1 identical over 10 bases. The trim removed 0 bases at V and 4 bases at J, leaving 3 bases unmatched. The CDR3 totals 15 residues. CDR1 is SGHNT, CDR2 YYREEE, per germline (reference sequence). The CDR3 is CASSLEGTGAETQYF. For the CDR3, the DNA is TGTGCCAGCAGCTTGGAGGGGACAGGGGCAGAGACCCAGTACTTC.

The CDR3 bases are TGTGCCAGCAGGCCGCAGGGGGCCTATACTGAAGCTTTCTTT. Translating gives CASRPQGAYTEAFF. The V gene is TRBV27, the J gene TRBJ1-1; 8 nucleotides line up with TRBD1. The junction had 8 bases not matched to a gene; V was cut back by 6 bases and J by 5 bases. The CDR3 is made up of 14 amino acids. The germline gives CDR1 MNHEY, CDR2 SMNVEV (reference sequence).

The genes are TRBV5-6 and TRBJ2-2; D perhaps matches TRBD1 (5 bases). V was cut by 5 bases and J by 4 bases, with 18 bases left in between. The CDR3 sequence is 16 residues long. Germline lookup yields CDR1 SGHDT and CDR2 YYEEEE. The CDR3 loop is CASSPLGKGSTGELFF. CDR3 DNA: TGTGCCAGCAGTCCCCTGGGGAAGGGGTCCACCGGGGAGCTGTTTTTT.

This chain connects TRBV6-5 to TRBJ1-5; D call uncertain. Trimming left V 0 bases short and J 6 bases short, with 12 bases between. The CDR3 length is 15 residues. Germline lookup yields CDR1 MNHEY and CDR2 SVGAGI. The CDR3 bases are TGTGCCAGCAGTTACTCCTACGGTACCGGTCAGCCCCAGCATTTT. Amino acids: CASSYSYGTGQPQHF.

This chain uses TRBV5-5 with TRBJ2-7; 7 positions match TRBD2. The CDR3 runs 16 residues. The J segment lost 6 bases and the V segment lost 1 base, leaving 13 bases of the junction unmatched. CDR1 SGHKS and CDR2 YYEKEE come from the germline V gene (reference sequence). Here the CDR3 reads CASSLNDGDYTPEQYF. In DNA, the CDR3 is TGTGCCAGCAGCTTGAATGACGGGGACTACACCCCCGAGCAGTACTTC.

Only a few counts were recorded for this clone. V gene TRBV7-8 combines with J gene TRBJ1-1; no firm D call. In germline, CDR1 is SGHVS, CDR2 FQNEAQ. This CDR3 contains 16 residues. V was clipped by 4 bases and J by 0 bases, with 15 bases between them. The CDR3 region has the DNA TGTGCCAGCAGCTCCCTTCCGAGCAATTTGAACACTGAAGCTTTCTTT. Encoded protein: CASSSLPSNLNTEAFF. Full variable domain (outside the CDR3, taken from reference TRBV7-8 and TRBJ1-1): GAGVSQSPRYKVAKRGQDVALRCDPISGHVSLFWYQQALGQGPEFLTYFQNEAQLDKSGLPSDRFFAERPEGSVSTLKIQRTQQEDSAVYLCASSSLPSNLNTEAFFGQGTRLTVV.

The chain joins TRBV2 to TRBJ2-2; maybe TRBD1 (5 bases). From germline, CDR1 is SNHLY and CDR2 FYNNEI. This CDR3 has 15 residues. The ends were cut back, 8 bases at V and 1 base at J, with 14 bases in the middle. CDR3: CASVATVKNTGELFF. The CDR3 DNA reads as TGTGCCAGCGTCGCGACAGTCAAGAACACCGGGGAGCTGTTTTTT.

The V call is TRBV5-1, the J call TRBJ1-6, with unresolved D. V gave up 3 bases and J gave up 7 bases, with 11 bases separating them. This CDR3 has 14 amino acids. In germline, CDR1 is SGHRS, CDR2 YFSETQ. This chain's CDR3 is CASSWEGSNSPLHF. As DNA, the CDR3 is TGCGCCAGCAGCTGGGAGGGATCAAATTCACCCCTCCACTTT. The full variable domain, with the rest looked up from reference TRBV5-1 and TRBJ1-6, is KAGVTQTPRYLIKTRGQQVTLSCSPISGHRSVSWYQQTPGQGLQFLFEYFSETQRNKGNFPGRFSGRQFSNSRSEMNVSTLELGDSALYLCASSWEGSNSPLHFGNGTRLTVT.

This chain links TRBV7-8 with TRBJ1-1; the D gene is possibly TRBD1 (6 bases). V lost 5 bases and J lost 5, with 12 bases in between. There are 13 residues in the CDR3. From germline, CDR1 is SGHVS and CDR2 FQNEAQ. The CDR3, as DNA: TGTGCCAGCAGCACAGACAGGAAAACTGAAGCTTTCTTT. Amino acids: CASSTDRKTEAFF. The full variable domain, its missing parts supplied by reference TRBV7-8 and TRBJ1-1, is GAGVSQSPRYKVAKRGQDVALRCDPISGHVSLFWYQQALGQGPEFLTYFQNEAQLDKSGLPSDRFFAERPEGSVSTLKIQRTQQEDSAVYLCASSTDRKTEAFFGQGTRLTVV.

The rearrangement joins TRBV18 to TRBJ1-5; 7 positions match TRBD1. Germline V CDR1 and CDR2: KGHSH, LQKENI. The length of the CDR3 is 17 residues. After removal of 3 bases from V and 6 bases from J, the junction contained 14 bases not matched to a gene. In DNA, the CDR3 is TGTGCCAGCTCACCTTCCCTGTACAGGGGCATAGGTCAGCCCCAGCATTTT. Amino acids: CASSPSLYRGIGQPQHF.

V is TRBV25-1 and J is TRBJ2-5, with TRBD2 matching 7 bases. The V gene's germline CDR1 is MGHDK and CDR2 SYGVNS. V shed 11 bases, J shed 5 bases, and the junction held 8 bases outside the gene matches. The CDR3 spans 12 residues. CDR3: CAARGVGETQYF. The CDR3 nucleotides read TGTGCCGCACGGGGGGTTGGGGAGACCCAGTACTTC.

The genes are TRBV7-9 and TRBJ2-7; D gene ambiguous. CDR3 size: 13 residues. Germline V gene lookup returns CDR1 SEHNR and CDR2 FQNEAQ (reference sequence). V was trimmed by 5 bases and J by 4 bases, leaving 12 bases between them. CDR3 residues: CASSPPRKYEQYF. CDR3 nucleotide sequence: TGTGCCAGCAGCCCCCCGCGGAAGTACGAGCAGTACTTC.

This clone is a singleton in its sample. The chain links TRBV5-5 to TRBJ2-7, with a weak D call TRBD1 (6 bases). Germline lookup yields CDR1 SGHKS and CDR2 YYEKEE (reference sequence). V was pared by 4 bases and J by 6 bases, with 17 bases between. CDR3 size: 14 residues. The CDR3 spells CASSKIGQYAEQYF. CDR3 bases: TGTGCCAGCAGCAAAATCGGACAGTACGCCGAGCAGTACTTC.

The rearrangement joins TRBV6-1 to TRBJ1-4, with 8 bases that match TRBD1. V lost 3 bases, J lost 8 bases, and 5 bases stayed unmatched. Germline CDR1 and CDR2: MNHNS and SASEGT. The length of the CDR3 is 14 residues. Here the CDR3 reads CASSELDRAEKLFF. CDR3 in DNA: TGTGCCAGCAGTGAGTTGGACAGGGCGGAAAAACTGTTTTTT.

The rearrangement links TRBV5-6 to TRBJ2-3; 9 nucleotides line up with TRBD2. Germline lookup yields CDR1 SGHDT and CDR2 YYEEEE. With V trimmed by 4 bases and J by 6 bases, 15 bases remained unmatched. There are 17 residues in the CDR3. The CDR3 sequence: CASSRWRGGLGSDTQYF. CDR3 bases: TGTGCCAGCAGCAGGTGGCGGGGGGGCCTAGGGTCCGATACGCAGTATTTT.

The gene calls are TRBV27 and TRBJ2-7; possibly TRBD2 for D (6 bases). This CDR3 is 12 amino acids long. The V end was cut by 3 bases, the J end by 7 bases, with 10 bases between. The germline gives CDR1 MNHEY, CDR2 SMNVEV (reference sequence). CDR3 residues: CASSFLRGEQYF. The DNA of the CDR3 is TGTGCCAGCAGTTTCTTGCGGGGTGAGCAGTACTTC.

The chain couples TRBV15 to TRBJ2-3; D is possibly TRBD1 (5 bases). V was clipped by 0 bases and J by 2 bases, with 12 bases between them. Looked up from germline, CDR1 is LNHNV and CDR2 is YYDKDF (reference sequence). This CDR3 has 16 amino acids. The CDR3 nucleotides read TGTGCCACCAGCAGAGAAATCCCAGGGTACACAGATACGCAGTATTTT. Amino acids: CATSREIPGYTDTQYF.

This rearrangement joins TRBV5-4 to TRBJ1-1; TRBD1 matches 7 bases. The CDR3 extends over 14 amino acids. The germline CDR1 and CDR2 sequences are SGHNT and YYREEE (reference sequence). Trimming took 4 bases from V and 5 from J; bases not matched to a gene: 8. The CDR3 DNA reads TGTGCCAGCAGCAAAGAACAGGGGTGGACTGAAGCTTTCTTT. Residues: CASSKEQGWTEAFF. The full variable domain, with the rest looked up from reference TRBV5-4 and TRBJ1-1, is ETGVTQSPTHLIKTRGQQVTLRCSSQSGHNTVSWYQQALGQGPQFIFQYYREEENGRGNFPPRFSGLQFPNYSSELNVNALELDDSALYLCASSKEQGWTEAFFGQGTRLTVV.

This chain joins TRBV7-2 and TRBJ1-5; D is unresolved. Deletions cut 5 bases from V and 2 bases from J, with 7 bases between. Germline V gene sequence: CDR1 SGHTA, CDR2 FQGNSA. This CDR3 has 13 residues. The DNA of the CDR3 is TGTGCCAGCAGCACGGGTGGCAATCAGCCCCAGCATTTT. It translates to CASSTGGNQPQHF.

CDR3 DNA: TGTGCCAGCAGTGAAGGGAGGACTCGGATAAATGAGCAGTTCTTC. This codes for CASSEGRTRINEQFF. The chain uses TRBV6-1 and TRBJ2-1; perhaps TRBD2 as D (5 bases). V was cut by 1 base and J by 7 bases, with 14 bases left in between. This CDR3 region has 15 residues. Looked up from germline, CDR1 is MNHNS and CDR2 is SASEGT.

The V gene is TRBV29-1, the J gene TRBJ2-5; possibly TRBD2 for D (6 bases). TRBJ2-7 matches the DNA end more closely, so the J call is doubtful. The CDR3 is 15 residues long. Germline V gene data show CDR1 as SQVTM and CDR2 as ANQGSEA. DNA of the CDR3: TGCAGCGTTGAAGATCGGGGGTTGGGGTACTACGAGCAGTACTTC. Protein: CSVEDRGLGYYEQYF.

The V gene is TRBV4-3, the J gene TRBJ2-7, with a weak D call TRBD1 (5 bases). Trimming took off 1 base at V and 3 bases at J, with 16 bases between the two ends. Germline V gives CDR1 LGHNA, CDR2 YSLEER. This CDR3 region has 16 residues. The CDR3: CASSQGSQGINYEQYF. The CDR3 bases are TGCGCCAGCAGCCAAGGTTCCCAGGGTATTAACTACGAGCAGTACTTC.

The chain carries TRBV7-9 and TRBJ1-3; D is ambiguous. This CDR3 comprises 15 residues. The V gene's germline CDR1 is SEHNR and CDR2 FQNEAQ (reference sequence). The V end lost 5 bases, the J end lost 4 bases, and 15 bases lay between the germline ends. The DNA for the CDR3 is TGTGCCAGCAGCAACAGCGGAACGTCAGGAAACACCATATATTTT. As protein: CASSNSGTSGNTIYF.

This clone came up a few times. V is TRBV7-9 and J is TRBJ2-6; 8 nucleotides align to TRBD2. V dropped 5 bases and J dropped 1; count of bases not matched to a gene: 7. The CDR3 sequence is 17 residues long. The germline gives CDR1 SEHNR, CDR2 FQNEAQ (reference sequence). The CDR3 DNA sequence: TGTGCCAGCAGCGCTACTAGCGGAGGATCTGGGGCCAACGTCCTGACTTTC. Translation gives CASSATSGGSGANVLTF.

The chain carries TRBV19 and TRBJ2-5; 8 bases agree with TRBD1. CDR1 and CDR2 (germline): LNHDA, SQIVND (reference sequence). V lost 2 bases and J lost 3; bases outside the gene matches: 2. The CDR3 spans 14 residues. CDR3 DNA sequence: TGTGCCAGTAGTATACAGGGGGCAGAAGAGACCCAGTACTTC. Translation gives CASSIQGAEETQYF.

This clone was found a few times. The chain couples TRBV7-2 to TRBJ2-1; no reliable D call. Germline CDR1 and CDR2: SGHTA and FQGNSA. The V end was cut by 3 bases, the J end by 0 bases, with 9 bases between. The CDR3 contains 15 residues. CDR3 sequence (DNA): TGTGCCAGCAGCTTCCCAAAGAGCTCCTACAATGAGCAGTTCTTC. Protein product: CASSFPKSSYNEQFF.

The V and J genes are TRBV2 and TRBJ2-2; D is perhaps TRBD1 (6 bases). V shed 5 bases and J shed 1 base, with 14 bases lying between them. The length of the CDR3 is 16 residues. CDR1 is SNHLY and CDR2 is FYNNEI in the germline V gene. CDR3 protein: CASSPLTGLNTGELFF. Written as DNA, the CDR3 is TGTGCCAGCAGTCCCTTAACAGGGTTGAACACCGGGGAGCTGTTTTTT.

The chain couples TRBV6-4 to TRBJ1-2; D uncertain. CDR3 length equals 14 residues. V lost 10 bases and J 2 bases, leaving 17 bases between the germline ends. The V gene's germline CDR1 is MRHNA and CDR2 SNTAGT. As DNA, the CDR3 is TGTGCCACCCATCGTCCTCGGCGGAACTATGGCTACACCTTC. It encodes CATHRPRRNYGYTF.

The J gene is TRBJ1-1, the V gene TRBV4-1; no firm D call. Germline V gives CDR1 MGHRA, CDR2 YSYEKL. This CDR3 has 19 residues. V dropped 5 bases and J dropped 0 bases, with 25 bases sitting between them. This chain's CDR3 is CASSSPPGGRYIMNTEAFF. The CDR3 coding sequence is TGCGCCAGCAGCTCGCCCCCTGGAGGCAGGTATATAATGAACACTGAAGCTTTCTTT.

The V gene is TRBV7-9, the J gene TRBJ2-5; 14 bases fit TRBD2. CDR1 is SEHNR, CDR2 FQNEAQ, per germline (reference sequence). The length of the CDR3 is 18 residues. V lost 5 bases, J lost 3 bases, and 11 bases stayed unmatched. CDR3 in amino acids: CASSPPYRLAGGKETQYF. For the CDR3, the DNA is TGTGCCAGCAGCCCCCCTTATCGACTAGCGGGAGGGAAAGAGACCCAGTACTTC.